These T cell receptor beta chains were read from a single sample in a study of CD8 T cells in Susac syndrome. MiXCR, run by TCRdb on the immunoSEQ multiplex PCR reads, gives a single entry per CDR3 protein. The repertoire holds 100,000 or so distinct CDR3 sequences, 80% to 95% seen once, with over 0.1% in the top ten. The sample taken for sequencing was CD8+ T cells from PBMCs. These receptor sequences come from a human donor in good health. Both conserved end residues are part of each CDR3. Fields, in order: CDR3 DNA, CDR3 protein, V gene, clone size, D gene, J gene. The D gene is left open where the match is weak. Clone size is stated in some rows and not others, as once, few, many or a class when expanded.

CDR3 DNA: TGTGCCAGCAGCTTACCGATCACTAGCACAGATACGCAGTATTTT
CDR3 protein: CASSLPITSTDTQYF
V gene: TRBV7-3
clone size: NA
D gene: NA
J gene: TRBJ2-3

CDR3 DNA: TGTGCCAGCAGCAGGTCGGTGGGGTCGGGCGGAAACACCATATATTTT
CDR3 protein: CASSRSVGSGGNTIYF
V gene: TRBV5-6
clone size: NA
D gene: NA
J gene: TRBJ1-3

CDR3 DNA: TGTGCCAGCAGGTTTCAGGGCAGGGACACCTACGAGCAGTACTTC
CDR3 protein: CASRFQGRDTYEQYF
V gene: TRBV2
clone size: NA
D gene: NA
J gene: TRBJ2-7

CDR3 DNA: TGTGCCAGCAGTTACTCCACTAGCGGGGGGCACAATGAGCAGTTCTTC
CDR3 protein: CASSYSTSGGHNEQFF
V gene: TRBV6-2/TRBV6-3
clone size: NA
D gene: TRBD2
J gene: TRBJ2-1

CDR3 DNA: TGTGCCAGCAGCGTAGGGATACAGGCCATTTCTGACACTGAAGCTTTCTTT
CDR3 protein: CASSVGIQAISDTEAFF
V gene: TRBV9
clone size: NA
D gene: NA
J gene: TRBJ1-1

CDR3 DNA: TGTGCCAGCAGGGAAGGCGGAGGTCTCCCGGTGGAGCAGTACTTC
CDR3 protein: CASREGGGLPVEQYF
V gene: TRBV12-3/TRBV12-4
clone size: NA
D gene: NA
J gene: TRBJ2-7

CDR3 DNA: TGTGCCAGCAGCGCGGACTGGGGGGGGCGGGAGCAGTACTTC
CDR3 protein: CASSADWGGREQYF
V gene: TRBV9
clone size: NA
D gene: NA
J gene: TRBJ2-7

CDR3 DNA: TGCGCCAGCAGTCGGGGGGCAACTAATGAAAAACTGTTTTTT
CDR3 protein: CASSRGATNEKLFF
V gene: TRBV23-1
clone size: NA
D gene: NA
J gene: TRBJ1-4

CDR3 DNA: TGTGCCACCAGCAGAGATTTAAAGAGCAATCAGCCCCAGCATTTT
CDR3 protein: CATSRDLKSNQPQHF
V gene: TRBV15
clone size: NA
D gene: NA
J gene: TRBJ1-5

CDR3 DNA: TGCGCCAGCAGCAATACAGGGACTCAGACTGAAGCTTTCTTT
CDR3 protein: CASSNTGTQTEAFF
V gene: TRBV5-1
clone size: once
D gene: NA
J gene: TRBJ1-1

CDR3 DNA: TGTGCCAGCAGTGTTTCCAGCAATCAGCCCCAGCATTTT
CDR3 protein: CASSVSSNQPQHF
V gene: TRBV2
clone size: NA
D gene: NA
J gene: TRBJ1-5

CDR3 DNA: TGTGCCAGCAAGGAAGCTGGCATGAACACTGAAGCTTTCTTT
CDR3 protein: CASKEAGMNTEAFF
V gene: TRBV3-1
clone size: NA
D gene: NA
J gene: TRBJ1-1

CDR3 DNA: TGTGCCAGCAGCGTAGACGGCCAGGGGAGTAGAGATACGCAGTATTTT
CDR3 protein: CASSVDGQGSRDTQYF
V gene: TRBV9
clone size: NA
D gene: NA
J gene: TRBJ2-3

CDR3 DNA: TGTGCCAGCAACCCTACAGGGGTGTCCTACAATGAGCAGTTCTTC
CDR3 protein: CASNPTGVSYNEQFF
V gene: TRBV6-5
clone size: NA
D gene: TRBD1
J gene: TRBJ2-1

CDR3 DNA: TGTGCCAGCAGCCACCCCGGGACCTCCTACGAGCAGTACTTC
CDR3 protein: CASSHPGTSYEQYF
V gene: TRBV7-2
clone size: few
D gene: NA
J gene: TRBJ2-7

CDR3 DNA: TGTGCCAGCAGTTTAACCCCGGGACAGGCGAACACTGAAGCTTTCTTT
CDR3 protein: CASSLTPGQANTEAFF
V gene: TRBV2
clone size: NA
D gene: TRBD1
J gene: TRBJ1-1